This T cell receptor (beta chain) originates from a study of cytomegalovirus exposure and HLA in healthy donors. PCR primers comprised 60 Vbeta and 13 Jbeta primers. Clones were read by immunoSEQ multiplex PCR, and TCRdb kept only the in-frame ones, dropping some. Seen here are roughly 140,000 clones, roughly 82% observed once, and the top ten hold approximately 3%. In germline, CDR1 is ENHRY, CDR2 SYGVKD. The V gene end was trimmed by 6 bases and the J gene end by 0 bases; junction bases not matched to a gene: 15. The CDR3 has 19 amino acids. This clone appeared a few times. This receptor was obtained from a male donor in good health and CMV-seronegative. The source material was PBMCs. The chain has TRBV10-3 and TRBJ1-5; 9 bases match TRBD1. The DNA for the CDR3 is TGTGCCATCAGGGGGACAGGGACAGGGCATGGTTATAGCAATCAGCCCCAGCATTTT. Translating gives CAIRGTGTGHGYSNQPQHF.